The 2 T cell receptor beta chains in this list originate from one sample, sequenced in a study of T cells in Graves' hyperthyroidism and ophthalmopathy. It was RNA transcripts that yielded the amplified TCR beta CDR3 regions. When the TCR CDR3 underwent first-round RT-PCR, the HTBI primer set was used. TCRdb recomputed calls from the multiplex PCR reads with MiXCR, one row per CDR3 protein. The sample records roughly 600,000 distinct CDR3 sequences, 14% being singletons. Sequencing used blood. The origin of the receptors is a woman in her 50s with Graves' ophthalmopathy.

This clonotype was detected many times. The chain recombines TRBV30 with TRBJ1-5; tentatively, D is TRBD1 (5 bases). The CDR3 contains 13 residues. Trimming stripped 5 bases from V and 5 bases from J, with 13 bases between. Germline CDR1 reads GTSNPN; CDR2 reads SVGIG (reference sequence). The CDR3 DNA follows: TGTGCCTGGGGGGGAGGTAAGGATCAGCCCCAGCATTTT. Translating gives CAWGGGKDQPQHF.

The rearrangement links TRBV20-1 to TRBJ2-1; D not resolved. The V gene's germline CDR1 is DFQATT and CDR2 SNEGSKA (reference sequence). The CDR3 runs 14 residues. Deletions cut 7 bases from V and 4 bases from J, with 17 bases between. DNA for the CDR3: TGCAGTGTTGACCTGCGGACCGATTACAATGAGCAGTTCTTC. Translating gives CSVDLRTDYNEQFF.